This entry lists 29 T cell receptor beta chains sequenced from one sample in a study of blood T cell repertoires in COVID-19. Profiled with immunoSEQ multiplex PCR; TCRdb holds only in-frame clones, not every one. The data hold around 100,000 clones, with 75% to 90% observed a single time. Material: peripheral blood. Receptors originate from a woman between 35 and 50 years old with acute or convalescent COVID-19.

The genes are TRBV27 and TRBJ1-1, with TRBD1 matching over 10 bases. The V gene's germline CDR1 is MNHEY and CDR2 SMNVEV (reference sequence). This CDR3 is 16 amino acids long. V was pared by 8 bases and J by 1 base, with 10 bases of the junction left unmatched. CDR3 amino acids: CASADGRDRGNTEAFF. In DNA form, the CDR3 reads TGTGCCAGCGCTGATGGTCGGGACAGGGGGAACACTGAAGCTTTCTTT.

The chain links TRBV5-1 to TRBJ1-1; perhaps TRBD1 as D (6 bases). From germline, CDR1 is SGHRS and CDR2 YFSETQ. The CDR3 length is 14 residues. V shed 4 bases and J shed 5 bases, with 15 bases lying between them. The CDR3 sequence: CASSDTQGLTEAFF. In nucleotides, the CDR3 is TGCGCCAGCAGCGATACACAGGGTCTTACTGAAGCTTTCTTT.

V is TRBV4-1 and J is TRBJ1-1; 9 bases map to TRBD1. V lost 8 bases, J lost 0 bases, and 10 bases stayed unmatched. CDR3 length: 16 amino acids. CDR1 MGHRA and CDR2 YSYEKL come from the germline V gene. CDR3 sequence: CASASGQGLMNTEAFF. As DNA, the CDR3 is TGCGCCAGCGCTTCGGGACAGGGTCTTATGAACACTGAAGCTTTCTTT.

This sequence joins TRBV19 and TRBJ1-1; TRBD1 agrees at 8 bases. With V trimmed by 7 bases and J by 0 bases, 10 bases remained unmatched. Germline assignment: CDR1 LNHDA and CDR2 SQIVND (reference sequence). This CDR3 spans 16 amino acids. CDR3 nucleotide sequence: TGTGCCAGTACCATGGGACAGGTTTACATGAACACTGAAGCTTTCTTT. This encodes CASTMGQVYMNTEAFF.

V usage is TRBV18 and J usage is TRBJ2-1, with 9 bases identical to TRBD2. Germline trimming cut 2 bases from V and 7 bases from J; bases unmatched to any gene: 3. The CDR3 is 14 amino acids. Per the germline V gene, CDR1 is KGHSH and CDR2 is LQKENI. The DNA for the CDR3 is TGTGCCAGCTCACCAACCAGCGGGGGGAATGAGCAGTTCTTC. The encoded protein is CASSPTSGGNEQFF.

The chain is built from TRBV5-5 and TRBJ2-7; weak D call: TRBD2 (5 bases). Germline values: CDR1 SGHKS, CDR2 YYEKEE (reference sequence). CDR3 length: 13 residues. V was cut by 2 bases and J by 0 bases, with 6 bases left in between. The CDR3 reads CASSFGLSYEQYF. The CDR3 region has the DNA TGTGCCAGCAGCTTTGGACTCTCCTACGAGCAGTACTTC.

V usage is TRBV3-1 (or the pseudogene TRBV3-2) and J usage is TRBJ1-4; D is undetermined. The CDR3 spans 17 residues. Germline CDR1 and CDR2: LGHDT and YNNKEL (reference sequence). Trimming cost V 0 bases and J 0 bases, with 11 bases left between them. The CDR3 DNA reads as TGTGCCAGCAGCCAAGATTGGGAGTCGGCAACTAATGAAAAACTGTTTTTT. Its translation: CASSQDWESATNEKLFF.

This clone has just one count. V and J are TRBV19 and TRBJ2-7, with 8 nucleotides matching TRBD1. CDR1 is LNHDA, CDR2 SQIVND, per germline (reference sequence). The CDR3 is 17 amino acids. Germline trimming cut 5 bases from V and 3 bases from J; bases unmatched to any gene: 15. The CDR3 nucleotides are TGTGCCAGTAGTCCCCCGGTCGTTCCAGGGGGCTTCTACGAGCAGTACTTC. Translation gives CASSPPVVPGGFYEQYF.

The chain joins TRBV7-2 to TRBJ1-5; no clear D gene. V lost 5 bases, J lost 3 bases, and 14 bases lay in between. This CDR3 comprises 15 residues. The germline V gene encodes CDR1 SGHTA and CDR2 FQGNSA. The CDR3 here is CASSRSGNFNQPQHF. DNA for the CDR3: TGTGCCAGCAGCCGCTCGGGGAATTTCAATCAGCCCCAGCATTTT.

The chain employs TRBV29-1 and TRBJ2-7; 8 bases align to TRBD1. This CDR3 comprises 13 residues. CDR1 is SQVTM and CDR2 is ANQGSEA in the germline V gene. The V gene end was trimmed by 1 base and the J gene end by 4 bases; junction bases not matched to a gene: 3. The CDR3 protein is CSVEVRQGYEQYF. The DNA for the CDR3 is TGCAGCGTTGAAGTACGACAGGGGTACGAGCAGTACTTC.

The V gene is TRBV2, the J gene TRBJ2-7, with 7 bases fitting TRBD2. Trimming at V came to 6 bases and at J to 4 bases, leaving 0 bases not matched to a gene. Germline V lookup: CDR1 SNHLY, CDR2 FYNNEI. The CDR3 is 11 residues long. CDR3 residues: CASRGGYEQYF. As DNA, the CDR3 is TGTGCCAGCAGGGGAGGGTACGAGCAGTACTTC.

The chain has TRBV18 and TRBJ2-3, with TRBD2 identical over 11 bases. Germline-derived CDR1 and CDR2 are KGHSH and LQKENI. CDR3 length: 15 residues. The V segment lost 3 bases and the J segment 5 bases; nucleotides outside the gene matches: 4. CDR3 amino acids: CASSPRTSGLDTQYF. The CDR3 nucleotides are TGTGCCAGCTCACCGCGGACTAGCGGGTTAGATACGCAGTATTTT.

The J gene is TRBJ2-5, the V gene TRBV7-2; D possibly corresponds to TRBD1 (6 bases). The CDR3 spans 14 residues. CDR1 is SGHTA, CDR2 FQGNSA, per germline. V was clipped by 4 bases and J by 7 bases, with 16 bases between them. In DNA, the CDR3 is TGTGCCAGCAGCTCAATGGTGGGGGCGGGGACCCAGTACTTC. It yields the protein CASSSMVGAGTQYF.

V gene TRBV7-2 combines with J gene TRBJ2-3, with TRBD2 identical over 7 bases. Looked up from germline, CDR1 is SGHTA and CDR2 is FQGNSA. This CDR3 has 16 amino acids. J gave up 3 bases and V 1 base, and 7 bases lay outside the gene matches. The CDR3 nucleotides are TGTGCCAGCAGCTTAGGGGGGGGACTGACGACAGATACGCAGTATTTT. This gives the protein CASSLGGGLTTDTQYF.

The rearrangement links TRBV5-1 to TRBJ1-4, with TRBD1 as a possible D gene (5 bases). The germline gives CDR1 SGHRS, CDR2 YFSETQ. CDR3 length: 14 amino acids. Deletions cut 5 bases from V and 4 bases from J, with 12 bases between. CDR3 residues: CASRMGLGNEKLFF. CDR3 in DNA: TGCGCCAGCAGAATGGGACTTGGTAATGAAAAACTGTTTTTT.

The V gene is TRBV5-4, the J gene TRBJ1-2, with 12 bases fitting TRBD1. The CDR3 has 17 residues. Germline V gene data show CDR1 as SGHNT and CDR2 as YYREEE (reference sequence). The junction had 11 bases not matched to a gene; V was cut back by 4 bases and J by 4 bases. The chain's CDR3 is CASSPGQGARNFYGYTF. CDR3 coding DNA: TGTGCCAGCAGCCCGGGACAGGGGGCGCGAAATTTCTATGGCTACACCTTC.

The V gene is TRBV12-3 or TRBV12-4, the J gene TRBJ2-7; a weak D match, TRBD2 (6 bases). Trimming took 0 bases from V and 7 from J, leaving 10 bases between them. The CDR3 spans 13 residues. The CDR3 spells CASSLAGGNEQYF. The CDR3 nucleotides are TGTGCCAGCAGTTTAGCGGGGGGTAATGAGCAGTACTTC.

The chain joins TRBV5-4 to TRBJ1-6; tentatively, D is TRBD1 (5 bases). The CDR3 has 14 amino acids. The ends were cut back, 5 bases at V and 5 bases at J, with 11 bases in the middle. Germline CDR1 SGHNT, CDR2 YYREEE (reference sequence). The CDR3 protein is CASSLGGDNSPLHF. The CDR3 DNA reads as TGTGCCAGCAGTCTCGGGGGGGATAATTCACCCCTCCACTTT. Filled out from reference TRBV5-4 and TRBJ1-6, the complete variable domain reads ETGVTQSPTHLIKTRGQQVTLRCSSQSGHNTVSWYQQALGQGPQFIFQYYREEENGRGNFPPRFSGLQFPNYSSELNVNALELDDSALYLCASSLGGDNSPLHFGNGTRLTVT.

The V call is TRBV19, the J call TRBJ1-1; D is undetermined. This CDR3 has 13 amino acids. The germline V gene has CDR1 LNHDA and CDR2 SQIVND (reference sequence). The V end was cut by 2 bases, the J end by 1 base, with 5 bases between. The CDR3 here is CASSILGNTEAFF. The CDR3 DNA sequence: TGTGCCAGTAGTATACTAGGGAACACTGAAGCTTTCTTT.

The chain links TRBV6-5 to TRBJ1-2; D might be TRBD1 (6 bases). The CDR3 is 10 residues long. CDR1 is MNHEY and CDR2 is SVGAGI in the germline V gene. The chain's CDR3 is CGTELYGYTF. The DNA of the CDR3 is TGTGGGACAGAGCTCTATGGCTACACCTTC.

The chain uses TRBV7-9 and TRBJ1-6; 8 nucleotides agree with TRBD1. CDR3 length: 17 residues. CDR1 is SEHNR and CDR2 is FQNEAQ in the germline V gene (reference sequence). V was clipped by 5 bases and J by 7 bases; unmatched bases: 13. CDR3 DNA sequence: TGTGCCAGCAGCCCCATACCGACAGGGGATAGCAATTCACCCCTCCACTTT. It translates to CASSPIPTGDSNSPLHF.

V and J are TRBV9 and TRBJ1-3, with 7 bases matching TRBD1. V was clipped by 0 bases and J by 3 bases; unmatched bases: 3. CDR1 SGDLS and CDR2 YYNGEE come from the germline V gene. The CDR3 covers 15 residues. The CDR3 DNA reads TGTGCCAGCAGCGTAGAACAGGGGTATGGAAACACCATATATTTT. It codes for CASSVEQGYGNTIYF.

This clone was counted once. This chain joins TRBV19 and TRBJ1-5, with D perhaps matching TRBD1 (6 bases). The CDR3 is 13 amino acids. Germline V gene lookup returns CDR1 LNHDA and CDR2 SQIVND (reference sequence). The germline V and J ends were trimmed by 4 bases and 6 bases, with 10 bases remaining between them. CDR3 in amino acids: CASSSGTFQPQHF. Here the CDR3 DNA reads TGTGCCAGTAGTAGTGGGACATTTCAGCCCCAGCATTTT.

This chain connects TRBV5-1 to TRBJ2-7; the match to TRBD1 covers 7 bases. This CDR3 region has 16 residues. Per the germline V gene, CDR1 is SGHRS and CDR2 is YFSETQ. The J segment lost 1 base and the V segment lost 2 bases, leaving 9 bases of the junction unmatched. In nucleotides, the CDR3 is TGCGCCAGCAGCTTAGCGAGACAGGGCGGTTCCTACGAGCAGTACTTC. It codes for CASSLARQGGSYEQYF.

This rearrangement joins TRBV27 to TRBJ1-2; D remains ambiguous. V shed 0 bases and J shed 4 bases, with 6 bases lying between them. Germline CDR1 MNHEY, CDR2 SMNVEV (reference sequence). The CDR3 extends over 13 amino acids. CDR3 residues: CASSLSPVYGYTF. The CDR3 DNA reads TGTGCCAGCAGTTTATCTCCGGTCTATGGCTACACCTTC.

The rearrangement links TRBV6-2 or TRBV6-3 to TRBJ2-7, with 10 nucleotides matching TRBD2. The V gene end was trimmed by 4 bases and the J gene end by 4 bases; junction bases not matched to a gene: 7. Germline V gene lookup returns CDR1 MNHEY and CDR2 SVGEGT. This CDR3 has 15 amino acids. The CDR3 sequence is CASSSPSGGRYEQYF. In nucleotides, the CDR3 is TGTGCCAGCAGTTCCCCTAGCGGGGGACGTTACGAGCAGTACTTC.

The chain combines TRBV6-5 with TRBJ2-2; weak D call: TRBD2 (6 bases). This CDR3 is 14 amino acids long. Per germline, CDR1 MNHEY and CDR2 SVGAGI. Trimming took 4 bases from V and 6 from J, leaving 12 bases between them. The CDR3 bases are TGTGCCAGCAGTTTTGGGCGGGGCGCCGGGGAGCTGTTTTTT. Protein sequence: CASSFGRGAGELFF.

This clone was seen just once. The J gene is TRBJ1-1, the V gene TRBV10-3; a weak D match, TRBD1 (5 bases). The germline V and J ends were trimmed by 6 bases and 1 base, with 9 bases remaining between them. CDR3 length: 13 amino acids. Looked up from germline, CDR1 is ENHRY and CDR2 is SYGVKD. The CDR3 loop reads CAISSTENTEAFF. The DNA of the CDR3 is TGTGCCATCAGCTCGACAGAGAACACTGAAGCTTTCTTT.

The chain links TRBV5-1 to TRBJ1-5; D not certain. Germline V gene lookup returns CDR1 SGHRS and CDR2 YFSETQ. Trimming left V 4 bases short and J 0 bases short, with 11 bases between. This CDR3 region has 15 residues. The CDR3 bases are TGCGCCAGCAGCCCCGGCGGGTATAGCAATCAGCCCCAGCATTTT. Protein sequence: CASSPGGYSNQPQHF.